This is a list of T cell receptor beta chains from one sample in a study of regulatory T cells in long-lasting Graves disease. TCRdb re-called the multiplex PCR reads through MiXCR, storing one row per CDR3 protein. The sample holds a few hundred thousand distinct CDR3 sequences; 20% to 25% are singletons and the top ten take roughly 7.7%. The sequenced sample was peripheral blood mononuclear cells (PBMCs), obtained when the disease was refractory, from a patient treated with antithyroid drugs. The receptor set was obtained from a female donor with Graves disease. Both conserved end residues are part of each CDR3. D genes are given only for firm matches. Rows may omit the clone size; those that give it use once, few, many or a size class.

NA TRBJ2-5 TRBV24-1 many TGTGCCACCATGATGTGGGTGGGGGGCCACCAAGAGACCCAGTACTTC CATMMWVGGHQETQYF
TRBD1 TRBJ2-2 TRBV5-1 NA TGCGCCAGCAGCTACCCGATCGGGACAGGGTTGAACGGGGAGCTGTTTTTT CASSYPIGTGLNGELFF
TRBD2 TRBJ2-2 TRBV6-1 many TGTGCCAGCAACAGACTAGCGGGAGGGGCCGGGGAGCTGTTTTTT CASNRLAGGAGELFF
TRBD1 TRBJ2-7 TRBV4-1 few TGCGCCAGCAGCCACCGGACGGACAGGGTTATCGACGAGCAGTACTTC CASSHRTDRVIDEQYF
TRBD1 TRBJ1-5 TRBV24-1 few TGTGCCACCTCCCGGACAGGGGGAACGGGGGAGCCCCAGCATTTT CATSRTGGTGEPQHF
NA TRBJ1-6 TRBV12-3/TRBV12-4 many TGTGCCAGCAGGGGCACCGACAGGAACTATAATTCACCCCTCCACTTT CASRGTDRNYNSPLHF
NA TRBJ1-1 TRBV2 many TGTGCCAGCAGTGAGGCGAGGAACACTGAAGCTTTCTTT CASSEARNTEAFF
NA TRBJ2-2 TRBV4-3 few TGCGCCAGCAGCCCCGGGACTTTCACCGGGGAGCTGTTTTTT CASSPGTFTGELFF
NA TRBJ1-2 TRBV20-1 NA TGCAGTGCTAGAGCCCTGAGACAGAACTTCTATGGCTACACCTTC CSARALRQNFYGYTF
TRBD2 TRBJ2-1 TRBV9 few TGTGCCAGCAGCGTCGGACTAGCGGGAGCCCCCTACAATGAGCAGTTCTTC CASSVGLAGAPYNEQFF
TRBD2 TRBJ2-7 TRBV28 many TGTGCCAGCAGTCCCGGGACTAGCGAGGTGGGCGAGCAGTACTTC CASSPGTSEVGEQYF
NA TRBJ2-7 TRBV28 many TGTGCCAGCAGTTTCTCAACAGGGACGCCAACCTACGAGCAGTACTTC CASSFSTGTPTYEQYF
TRBD1 TRBJ2-5 TRBV2 few TGTGCCAGCAACAGGGGTAACCAAGAGACCCAGTACTTC CASNRGNQETQYF
TRBD1 TRBJ1-4 TRBV15 NA TGTGCCACCAGCAGGCGACCGGACAGGGGGGCTAATGAAAAACTGTTTTTT CATSRRPDRGANEKLFF
NA TRBJ2-1 TRBV5-1 few TGCGCCTGCAAGCGGCGAGGTTACAATGAGCAGTTCTTC CACKRRGYNEQFF
NA TRBJ2-6 TRBV14 many TGTGCCAGCAGCCAGGGGACGGCCAACGTCCTGACTTTC CASSQGTANVLTF